This entry lists 23 T cell receptor beta chains sequenced from one sample in a study of preoperative IRX-2 immunotherapy in early breast cancer. Treatment described: preoperative locoregional IRX-2 cytokine immunotherapy. The table came from immunoSEQ multiplex PCR; TCRdb's copy has only in-frame clones and leaves some out. The data contain a few thousand clones, approximately 80% of them singletons. Sequencing was performed on tumor tissue, taken before IRX-2 immunotherapy. The receptors stem from a human donor with breast cancer.

The V gene is TRBV19, the J gene TRBJ1-1; 8 bases match TRBD1. The CDR3 loop spans 19 amino acids. CDR1 is LNHDA, CDR2 SQIVND, per germline (reference sequence). The V and J ends lost 1 base and 0 bases, in that order; junction bases with no gene match: 13. The CDR3 nucleotides are TGTGCCAGTAGTATAGGCTGGAGAGGACAGGGTGGTATGAACACTGAAGCTTTCTTT. Amino acid sequence: CASSIGWRGQGGMNTEAFF.

The V and J genes are TRBV11-3 and TRBJ2-3; the match to TRBD2 covers 7 bases. Germline CDR1 and CDR2: SGHNT and YENEEA. This CDR3 spans 18 amino acids. Trimming at V came to 6 bases and at J to 2 bases, leaving 17 bases not matched to a gene. Here the CDR3 reads CASRPTSTSSNSTDTQYF. The CDR3, as DNA: TGTGCCAGCAGACCCACTTCGACTAGCTCCAACTCCACAGATACGCAGTATTTT.

The chain uses TRBV18 and TRBJ1-3; the match to TRBD1 covers 9 bases. CDR3 length: 14 amino acids. Unmatched junction bases numbered 6, after V lost 5 bases and J lost 7 bases. CDR1 is KGHSH, CDR2 LQKENI, per germline. The CDR3 coding sequence is TGTGCCAGCTCATCAACAGGGGGCACGAACACCATATATTTT. Protein sequence: CASSSTGGTNTIYF.

CDR3 sequence (DNA): TGCAGCGTTTCCGGACAGGGGAAAGAGACCCAGTACTTC. Translated: CSVSGQGKETQYF. The rearrangement links TRBV29-1 to TRBJ2-5; 9 bases match TRBD1. With 5 bases clipped from V and 3 bases from J, the junction kept 4 bases outside the gene matches. The CDR3 loop spans 13 amino acids. Germline lookup yields CDR1 SQVTM and CDR2 ANQGSEA.

V usage is TRBV5-1 and J usage is TRBJ1-5; D gene unclear. The CDR3 is 14 residues long. Germline V gene data show CDR1 as SGHRS and CDR2 as YFSETQ. The V gene lost 4 bases and the J gene lost 4 bases, with 12 bases spanning the gap. In DNA form, the CDR3 reads TGCGCCAGCAGCCCGGGGTCAGGAAATCAGCCCCAGCATTTT. This sequence encodes CASSPGSGNQPQHF.

The CDR3 is CASRTEYTGELFF. The CDR3 DNA sequence: TGTGCCAGCAGGACAGAGTACACCGGGGAGCTGTTTTTT. This chain links TRBV6-7 with TRBJ2-2, with D perhaps TRBD1 (5 bases). TRBV6-7 is given ORF status, its function remaining uncertain. The CDR3 totals 13 residues. Trimming stripped 6 bases from V and 3 bases from J, with 8 bases between.

V is TRBV28 and J is TRBJ1-4; 9 bases map to TRBD1. V lost 3 bases and J lost 8; bases outside the gene matches: 13. In germline, CDR1 is MDHEN, CDR2 SYDVKM. The CDR3 runs to 17 residues. The CDR3 protein is CASSFGRGGQGKEKLFF. For the CDR3, the DNA is TGTGCCAGCAGTTTCGGTCGAGGAGGACAGGGGAAGGAAAAACTGTTTTTT.

About this clone itself: The junction departs from germline at one end; a sequencing error may be responsible. This rearrangement joins TRBV15 to TRBJ1-2; 12 bases are a match to TRBD1. There are 14 residues in the CDR3. Germline assignment: CDR1 LNHNV and CDR2 YYDKDF (reference sequence). The CDR3 DNA sequence: TGTGCCAGCAGCCAGGGACAGGGGGCCGTCGACTACACCTTC. Its protein product is CASSQGQGAVDYTF.

J is TRBJ2-2 and V is TRBV29-1, with TRBD1 identical over 9 bases. Germline V gene sequence: CDR1 SQVTM, CDR2 ANQGSEA. This CDR3 contains 16 residues. V gave up 4 bases and J gave up 3 bases; unmatched junction bases: 9. The CDR3 DNA sequence: TGCAGCGTTGCCTCGGGGACAGGGCAGTACACCGGGGAGCTGTTTTTT. Translation: CSVASGTGQYTGELFF.

The rearrangement uses TRBV29-1 and TRBJ1-1, with TRBD1 identical over 7 bases. Germline values: CDR1 SQVTM, CDR2 ANQGSEA. The CDR3 is made up of 13 amino acids. The junction had 6 bases not matched to a gene; V was cut back by 4 bases and J by 4 bases. CDR3: CSVGMTGPTEAFF. The CDR3, as DNA: TGCAGCGTTGGCATGACAGGGCCCACTGAAGCTTTCTTT. Filled out from reference TRBV29-1 and TRBJ1-1, the complete variable domain reads SAVISQKPSRDICQRGTSLTIQCQVDSQVTMMFWYRQQPGQSLTLIATANQGSEATYESGFVIDKFPISRPNLTFSTLTVSNMSPEDSSIYLCSVGMTGPTEAFFGQGTRLTVV.

This chain connects TRBV5-1 to TRBJ1-4; possible D gene TRBD1, 6 bases. Germline CDR1 is SGHRS and CDR2 is YFSETQ. CDR3 size: 16 residues. Trimming stripped 2 bases from V and 0 bases from J, with 11 bases between. CDR3 amino acids: CASSLTRTATNEKLFF. The CDR3, as DNA: TGCGCCAGCAGCTTAACCCGGACAGCAACTAATGAAAAACTGTTTTTT. The whole variable domain, filled in from reference TRBV5-1 and TRBJ1-4, reads KAGVTQTPRYLIKTRGQQVTLSCSPISGHRSVSWYQQTPGQGLQFLFEYFSETQRNKGNFPGRFSGRQFSNSRSEMNVSTLELGDSALYLCASSLTRTATNEKLFFGSGTQLSVL.

This clone is large. The J gene is TRBJ1-1, the V gene TRBV6-8; no clear D gene. Germline loops: CDR1 MNHGY, CDR2 SAAAGT. This CDR3 spans 14 amino acids. The V end lost 3 bases, the J end lost 6 bases, and 14 bases lay between the germline ends. The CDR3: CASSYRGRVSEAFF. CDR3 nucleotide sequence: TGTGCCAGCAGTTATCGGGGTCGGGTTTCTGAAGCTTTCTTT.

This clone occurred a few times. The gene calls are TRBV6-8 and TRBJ1-2; possibly TRBD1 for D (5 bases). The CDR3 totals 14 residues. Germline CDR1 reads MNHGY; CDR2 reads SAAAGT. Deletions cut 4 bases from V and 5 bases from J, with 14 bases between. CDR3 sequence reads: CASSSGTSSYGYTF. In DNA form, the CDR3 reads TGTGCCAGCAGTTCAGGGACTTCCTCGTATGGCTACACCTTC.

The chain couples TRBV5-1 to TRBJ2-2; 7 positions match TRBD1. V shed 0 bases, J shed 1 base, and the junction held 9 bases outside the gene matches. CDR3 length: 18 amino acids. In germline, CDR1 is SGHRS, CDR2 YFSETQ. The CDR3 loop reads CASSLATTGTVNTGELFF. CDR3 sequence (DNA): TGCGCCAGCAGCTTGGCTACGACCGGGACAGTGAACACCGGGGAGCTGTTTTTT.

The J gene is TRBJ2-5, the V gene TRBV5-1, with D possibly TRBD1 on 6 matching bases. The CDR3 has 15 residues. Trimming took off 5 bases at V and 2 bases at J, with 16 bases between the two ends. Per germline, CDR1 SGHRS and CDR2 YFSETQ. In nucleotides, the CDR3 is TGCGCCAGCAGTTCAAATACAGGGAGTCAAGAGACCCAGTACTTC. Amino acid sequence: CASSSNTGSQETQYF.

The CDR3 spells CASGDRENTEAFF. The CDR3 DNA is TGTGCCAGCGGTGACAGGGAAAACACTGAAGCTTTCTTT. This rearrangement joins TRBV6-8 to TRBJ1-1; 7 bases match TRBD1. From germline, CDR1 is MNHGY and CDR2 SAAAGT. This CDR3 has 13 residues. V shed 8 bases and J 2 bases; nucleotides not matched to a gene: 5.

This chain links TRBV11-3 with TRBJ2-2; 9 bases match TRBD1. The CDR3 is made up of 16 amino acids. Germline CDR1 and CDR2: SGHNT and YENEEA. The trim removed 2 bases at V and 7 bases at J, leaving 8 bases unmatched. CDR3 in amino acids: CASSLFPTGGSGELFF. Here the CDR3 DNA reads TGTGCCAGCAGCTTATTCCCGACAGGGGGAAGCGGGGAGCTGTTTTTT.

This chain uses TRBV6-8 with TRBJ2-2, with D possibly TRBD2 on 6 matching bases. Trimming shortened V by 5 bases and J by 6 bases, and 13 bases separated the two germline ends. Germline V gene sequence: CDR1 MNHGY, CDR2 SAAAGT. This CDR3 is 14 amino acids long. The CDR3 protein is CASSDLTSSGELFF. The DNA for the CDR3 is TGTGCCAGCAGTGACCTTACTAGCTCCGGGGAGCTGTTTTTT.

This sequence joins TRBV30 and TRBJ1-1, with D hard to call. The length of the CDR3 is 13 residues. Germline CDR1 reads GTSNPN; CDR2 reads SVGIG (reference sequence). Trimming took off 1 base at V and 10 bases at J, with 16 bases between the two ends. The CDR3 loop is CAWSASRQVTAFF. The CDR3 region has the DNA TGTGCCTGGAGTGCCTCTCGCCAAGTTACAGCTTTCTTT. The whole variable domain, remainder taken from reference TRBV30 and TRBJ1-1, is SQTIHQWPATLVQPVGSPLSLECTVEGTSNPNLYWYRQAAGRGLQLLFYSVGIGQISSEVPQNLSASRPQDRQFILSSKKLLLSDSGFYLCAWSASRQVTAFFGQGTRLTVV.

In this sample, this clone turned up a few times. The rearrangement joins TRBV7-7 to TRBJ1-2, with D tentatively TRBD1 (6 bases). CDR1 and CDR2 (germline): SSHAT, FNYEAQ (reference sequence). The CDR3 is 16 amino acids. The V gene lost 2 bases and the J gene lost 6 bases, with 19 bases spanning the gap. The CDR3 region has the DNA TGTGCCAGCAGCTTATTAGGACAGTTCGACCCCGATGGCTACACCTTC. This codes for CASSLLGQFDPDGYTF. Using reference TRBV7-7 and TRBJ1-2 for the parts outside the CDR3, the full variable domain is GAGVSQSPRYKVTKRGQDVTLRCDPISSHATLYWYQQALGQGPEFLTYFNYEAQPDKSGLPSDRFSAERPEGSISTLTIQRTEQRDSAMYRCASSLLGQFDPDGYTFGSGTRLTVV.

To note about this clone: A read error may produce the germline difference seen at one junction end. The V call is TRBV5-1, the J call TRBJ2-7, with no clear D. The CDR3 is 14 residues long. Per the germline V gene, CDR1 is SGHRS and CDR2 is YFSETQ. The CDR3, as DNA: TGCGCCAGTAGCTTGGATCAGGAGCCGTACGAGCAGTACTTC. Translation gives CASSLDQEPYEQYF.

The chain is built from TRBV30 and TRBJ1-2, with a weak D call TRBD1 (5 bases). Germline CDR1 is GTSNPN and CDR2 is SVGIG (reference sequence). The V end lost 2 bases, the J end lost 3 bases, and 16 bases lay between the germline ends. This CDR3 has 15 amino acids. CDR3 nucleotide sequence: TGTGCCTGGAGTAGGAGAGGAAGGGGCTACTATGGCTACACCTTC. Protein product: CAWSRRGRGYYGYTF.

V gene TRBV22-1 combines with J gene TRBJ1-5; the table's D call of TRBD1 was not tested on the DNA. TRBV22-1 is labeled a pseudogene. The CDR3 runs to 15 residues. The CDR3 DNA reads TGTGCCAGCAGCCGTCAGGGGCAAAGCAATCAGCCCCAGCATTTT. This translates into CASSRQGQSNQPQHF.